The 6 T cell receptor beta chains presented below share a single source sample, sequenced in a study of blood T cells in healthy people across ages. Combining a sample-barcoded 5' primer with a J-beta primer mix, a second PCR ran for roughly 7 to 11 cycles. TCRdb recomputed calls from the 5' RACE reads with MiXCR, one row per CDR3 protein. The table records some 1,000,000 distinct CDR3 sequences, under 30% of them present only once. These data also formed part of another study, on T cells of mothers and their children.

Sequenced input: blood. The receptors were sampled from a girl under 10 years old in good health.

V gene TRBV20-1 combines with J gene TRBJ2-1; no clear D. The better agreement between TRBJ2-5 and the DNA end casts doubt on the J call. Germline V lookup: CDR1 DFQATT, CDR2 SNEGSKA (reference sequence). The CDR3 totals 14 residues. CDR3 region: CSARGMGWGETQYF. The CDR3 region has the DNA TGCAGTGCTAGAGGGATGGGCTGGGGAGAGACCCAGTACTTC.

The genes are TRBV11-2 and TRBJ2-5; the match to TRBD2 covers 11 bases. V was clipped by 5 bases and J by 4 bases; unmatched bases: 3. CDR3 length: 14 amino acids. CDR1 SGHAT and CDR2 FQNNGV come from the germline V gene. This CDR3 is CASSPSGRLETQYF. The DNA of the CDR3 is TGTGCCAGCAGCCCTAGCGGGAGGCTAGAGACCCAGTACTTC.

This clonotype was recorded a few times. The V and J genes are TRBV29-1 and TRBJ1-2, with 9 bases identical to TRBD1. There are 14 residues in the CDR3. The germline CDR1 and CDR2 sequences are SQVTM and ANQGSEA. Trimming at V came to 6 bases and at J to 7 bases, leaving 12 bases not matched to a gene. CDR3 sequence reads: CSVAPRTGEGGYTF. The CDR3 DNA follows: TGCAGCGTCGCGCCGAGGACAGGGGAAGGTGGCTACACCTTC.

This clonotype has just a few counts. The chain is built from TRBV29-1 and TRBJ2-7, with 11 bases matching TRBD1. The germline gives CDR1 SQVTM, CDR2 ANQGSEA. This CDR3 has 13 amino acids. The V and J ends lost 4 bases and 2 bases, in that order; junction bases with no gene match: 1. This chain's CDR3 is CSVGTGGAYEQYF. The DNA of the CDR3 is TGCAGCGTTGGGACAGGGGGCGCCTACGAGCAGTACTTC.

This clonotype appeared a few times. V usage is TRBV29-1 and J usage is TRBJ2-1; TRBD2 matches at 9 bases. Germline V CDR1 and CDR2: SQVTM, ANQGSEA. There are 15 residues in the CDR3. V gave up 6 bases and J gave up 4 bases; unmatched junction bases: 10. CDR3 sequence (DNA): TGCAGCGTAGCCTCGGGGCTAGCGGGATACAATGAGCAGTTCTTC. Translation: CSVASGLAGYNEQFF.

This clonotype was counted between two and nine times. This chain connects TRBV29-1 to TRBJ2-1; D is possibly TRBD1 or TRBD2 (5 bases each). Looked up from germline, CDR1 is SQVTM and CDR2 is ANQGSEA. The CDR3 spans 11 residues. The germline V and J ends were trimmed by 6 bases and 8 bases, with 11 bases remaining between them. The CDR3 DNA is TGCAGCGTGGGGGAAAGTCATGAGCAGTTCTTC. This codes for CSVGESHEQFF.